Shown below are 26 T cell receptor beta chains from a single sample sequenced in a study of blood T cells in healthy people across ages. Primed by a sample-barcoded 5' primer and a J-beta primer mix, a second PCR proceeded for 7 to 11 cycles. TCRdb passed the 5' RACE reads through MiXCR, listing each CDR3 protein once. The sample holds fewer than 2,000,000 distinct CDR3 sequences; roughly two fifths are singletons and the top ten take around 23%. Input material: blood. The receptors come from a human donor in good health.

This clonotype was seen only a few times. The chain joins TRBV20-1 to TRBJ2-5, with 7 nucleotides matching TRBD1. The CDR3 is 13 residues long. V shed 5 bases, J shed 4 bases, and the junction held 7 bases outside the gene matches. Germline V lookup: CDR1 DFQATT, CDR2 SNEGSKA (reference sequence). The CDR3 sequence is CSAYGQAGETQYF. The CDR3 nucleotides read TGCAGTGCTTACGGACAGGCCGGAGAGACCCAGTACTTC.

This clonotype was detected a few times. The CDR3 sequence is CASSLPPEYVTDTQYF. The CDR3 nucleotides are TGTGCCAGCAGCTTACCCCCGGAGTATGTCACAGATACGCAGTATTTT. The chain combines TRBV7-2 with TRBJ2-3; D remains unclear. The CDR3 runs 16 residues. Germline CDR1 SGHTA, CDR2 FQGNSA. Deletions cut 2 bases from V and 2 bases from J, with 14 bases between.

The chain couples TRBV5-6 to TRBJ1-1; D gene ambiguous. The V gene's germline CDR1 is SGHDT and CDR2 YYEEEE. Trimming shortened V by 0 bases and J by 10 bases, and 10 bases separated the two germline ends. The CDR3 is made up of 12 amino acids. This CDR3 reads CASSLDGVVAFF. DNA of the CDR3: TGTGCCAGCAGCTTGGATGGGGTAGTAGCTTTCTTT.

In regard to this clonotype: A much larger clonotype is one base distant, so this may be a read error. The V gene is TRBV12-3 or TRBV12-4, the J gene TRBJ2-7; D uncertain. The CDR3 runs to 14 residues. The CDR3 region has the DNA TGTGCCAGCAGTTTGGGAAGGGCTTCCTACGGGCAGTACTTC. Translating it yields CASSLGRASYGQYF.

The chain recombines TRBV6-2 or TRBV6-3 with TRBJ2-5; possible D gene TRBD1, 5 bases. The J call may be mistaken, given a closer DNA end match to TRBJ2-7. Germline V CDR1 and CDR2: MNHEY, SVGEGT. This CDR3 contains 14 residues. This CDR3 reads CASSYPPQGGEQYF. In DNA form, the CDR3 reads TGTGCCAGCAGTTACCCCCCCCAGGGTGGCGAGCAGTACTTC.

This chain uses TRBV6-1 with TRBJ2-1; weak D call: TRBD2 (5 bases). V was shortened by 8 bases and J by 8 bases, with 22 bases between the two germline ends. Germline CDR1 MNHNS, CDR2 SASEGT. This CDR3 is 15 amino acids long. The CDR3 region is CASSNRRLMTDEQFF. CDR3 nucleotides: TGTGCCAGCTCCAATAGGAGGCTTATGACGGATGAGCAGTTCTTC.

At least ten counts were recorded for this clonotype. The chain employs TRBV5-1 and TRBJ2-3, with 10 nucleotides matching TRBD1. This CDR3 spans 15 amino acids. J gave up 6 bases and V 2 bases, and 6 bases lay outside the gene matches. Per germline, CDR1 SGHRS and CDR2 YFSETQ. The DNA of the CDR3 is TGCGCCAGCAGCTTCGGACAGGGGGAGGTGGATACGCAGTATTTT. It specifies CASSFGQGEVDTQYF.

The gene calls are TRBV7-3 and TRBJ1-1; 7 bases fit TRBD1. This CDR3 is 13 amino acids long. Germline V lookup: CDR1 SGHTA, CDR2 FQGTGA. Trimming took 5 bases from V and 7 from J; bases not matched to a gene: 7. The CDR3 coding sequence is TGTGCCAGCAGCACCGACCGGGACAGTGAAGCTTTCTTT. It encodes CASSTDRDSEAFF. The complete variable domain, with remaining parts taken from reference TRBV7-3 and TRBJ1-1, reads GAGVSQTPSNKVTEKGKYVELRCDPISGHTALYWYRQSLGQGPEFLIYFQGTGAADDSGLPNDRFFAVRPEGSVSTLKIQRTERGDSAVYLCASSTDRDSEAFFGQGTRLTVV.

This clonotype was seen a few times. This chain connects TRBV6-2 or TRBV6-3 to TRBJ2-5, with D tentatively TRBD1 (5 bases). The CDR3 is 14 amino acids. Trimming shortened V by 6 bases and J by 4 bases, and 15 bases separated the two germline ends. Germline CDR1 reads MNHEY; CDR2 reads SVGEGT. The CDR3 DNA sequence: TGTGCCAGCAGGGGAACAGGCGCTCCAGAGACCCAGTACTTC. Translated: CASRGTGAPETQYF.

V gene TRBV7-2 combines with J gene TRBJ1-1; D remains unclear. The CDR3 runs 15 residues. With 1 base removed from V and 1 base from J, the gap between germline ends came to 10 bases. CDR1 and CDR2 from the germline V gene are SGHTA and FQGNSA. The chain's CDR3 is CASSLEGRPNTEAFF. The CDR3, as DNA: TGTGCCAGCAGCTTAGAAGGACGGCCGAACACTGAAGCTTTCTTT.

The genes are TRBV12-3 or TRBV12-4 and TRBJ1-6; 12 nucleotides agree with TRBD1. The CDR3 runs to 19 residues. Trimming at V came to 5 bases and at J to 10 bases, leaving 18 bases not matched to a gene. The CDR3 loop is CASSPSPGQGAPLASPLHF. Written as DNA, the CDR3 is TGTGCCAGCAGTCCTTCGCCGGGACAGGGGGCCCCTTTAGCCTCACCCCTCCACTTT.

The genes are TRBV28 and TRBJ1-2, with D uncertain. This CDR3 has 15 amino acids. Germline CDR1 is MDHEN and CDR2 is SYDVKM. Trimming took off 2 bases at V and 1 base at J, with 11 bases between the two ends. CDR3 sequence reads: CASSLTLNVNYGYTF. CDR3 DNA: TGTGCCAGCAGTTTAACGTTAAACGTTAACTATGGCTACACCTTC.

The rearrangement uses TRBV20-1 and TRBJ2-5; the D is unclear. TRBJ2-7 explains the end of the DNA better; the J call may be wrong. The germline gives CDR1 DFQATT, CDR2 SNEGSKA (reference sequence). This CDR3 has 12 residues. CDR3 bases: TGCAGTGCTAGTTCCGGGTCCGGCGAGCAGTACTTC. Translated, it gives CSASSGSGEQYF.

The chain employs TRBV6-5 and TRBJ2-6; 8 nucleotides match TRBD1. Per germline, CDR1 MNHEY and CDR2 SVGAGI. The CDR3 loop spans 18 amino acids. V shed 6 bases, J shed 1 base, and the junction held 11 bases outside the gene matches. CDR3 sequence (DNA): TGTGCCAGCAGCTACAGACAGGGGAGTAGGTCTGGGGCCAACGTCCTGACTTTC. Amino acids: CASSYRQGSRSGANVLTF.

This chain joins TRBV11-2 and TRBJ2-1; D could derive from TRBD1 or TRBD2 (5 bases each). Between the trimmed V and J ends, which lost 3 bases and 6 bases, there was a span of 12 bases. This CDR3 has 14 amino acids. CDR1 and CDR2 from the germline V gene are SGHAT and FQNNGV. The CDR3 DNA is TGTGCCAGCAGCTTGTGGGACGGATCCAATGAGCAGTTCTTC. Translated, it gives CASSLWDGSNEQFF. The full variable domain, completed using reference TRBV11-2 and TRBJ2-1, is EAGVAQSPRYKIIEKRQSVAFWCNPISGHATLYWYQQILGQGPKLLIQFQNNGVVDDSQLPKDRFSAERLKGVDSTLKIQPAKLEDSAVYLCASSLWDGSNEQFFGPGTRLTVL.

The V and J genes are TRBV7-2 and TRBJ2-1; 7 nucleotides match TRBD2. This CDR3 has 15 residues. The germline gives CDR1 SGHTA, CDR2 FQGNSA. Unmatched junction bases numbered 4, after V lost 2 bases and J lost 3 bases. In DNA form, the CDR3 reads TGTGCCAGCAGCTTATCGGCGGGGGACTACAATGAGCAGTTCTTC. Residues: CASSLSAGDYNEQFF.

Written as DNA, the CDR3 is TGCGCCAGCAGCTTGTCGGCAGGGCAAGAAAAACTGTTTTTT. Protein sequence: CASSLSAGQEKLFF. V and J are TRBV5-1 and TRBJ1-4, with a possible D match to TRBD1 (5 bases). CDR3 size: 14 residues. CDR1 and CDR2 (germline): SGHRS, YFSETQ. V lost 1 base to trimming and J lost 8 bases, with 12 bases between them.

V and J are TRBV20-1 and TRBJ1-5; D ambiguous. Trimming left V 1 base short and J 3 bases short, with 13 bases between. This CDR3 has 15 residues. Germline lookup yields CDR1 DFQATT and CDR2 SNEGSKA (reference sequence). Here the CDR3 reads CSARVRPLFNQPQHF. As DNA, the CDR3 is TGCAGTGCTAGAGTAAGGCCCCTCTTCAATCAGCCCCAGCATTTT.

DNA for the CDR3: TGCAGCGTTGATACGGGGGGTGGCTACACCTTC. As protein: CSVDTGGGYTF. The genes are TRBV29-1 and TRBJ1-2; TRBD1 is a possible D gene (5 bases). The CDR3 totals 11 residues. V lost 3 bases and J lost 7, with 9 bases in between. Per the germline V gene, CDR1 is SQVTM and CDR2 is ANQGSEA.

The chain has TRBV9 and TRBJ1-6; D gene ambiguous. The V gene's germline CDR1 is SGDLS and CDR2 YYNGEE. The V end was cut by 0 bases, the J end by 7 bases, with 11 bases between. CDR3 length equals 15 residues. The CDR3 protein is CASSVETRLNSPLHF. The CDR3 DNA follows: TGTGCCAGCAGCGTAGAGACCCGACTGAATTCACCCCTCCACTTT.

This clonotype was observed a few times. J is TRBJ2-6 and V is TRBV4-3; D remains unclear. V was cut by 0 bases and J by 0 bases, with 15 bases left in between. This CDR3 is built from 19 residues. Germline loops: CDR1 LGHNA, CDR2 YSLEER. The CDR3 coding sequence is TGCGCCAGCAGCCAAGAACATCCCGTTTGGCCCTCTGGGGCCAACGTCCTGACTTTC. Its protein product is CASSQEHPVWPSGANVLTF.

This clonotype came up a few times. The V and J genes are TRBV27 and TRBJ2-7; 12 nucleotides align to TRBD2. J gave up 7 bases and V 5 bases, and 12 bases lay outside the gene matches. The germline gives CDR1 MNHEY, CDR2 SMNVEV (reference sequence). The CDR3 sequence is 16 residues long. The CDR3 sequence: CASSLAGGGPYNEQYF. Written as DNA, the CDR3 is TGTGCCAGCAGTCTAGCGGGAGGGGGCCCCTACAATGAGCAGTACTTC.

This clonotype showed up just a few times. The chain carries TRBV7-3 and TRBJ2-5; 7 bases match TRBD1. With V trimmed by 0 bases and J by 3 bases, 1 base remained unmatched. CDR3 length: 14 residues. The germline CDR1 and CDR2 sequences are SGHTA and FQGTGA. CDR3 bases: TGTGCCAGCAGCTTAACCGGGACAGAAGAGACCCAGTACTTC. As protein: CASSLTGTEETQYF.

This clonotype was counted between two and nine times. The rearrangement links TRBV9 to TRBJ1-4, with TRBD1 matching over 9 bases. Germline V gene sequence: CDR1 SGDLS, CDR2 YYNGEE. The J segment lost 5 bases and the V segment lost 3 bases, leaving 2 bases of the junction unmatched. The CDR3 consists of 14 residues. The CDR3 region is CASSGTGVNEKLFF. The CDR3, as DNA: TGTGCCAGCAGCGGGACAGGGGTGAATGAAAAACTGTTTTTT. The full variable domain, its missing parts supplied by reference TRBV9 and TRBJ1-4, is DSGVTQTPKHLITATGQRVTLRCSPRSGDLSVYWYQQSLDQGLQFLIQYYNGEERAKGNILERFSAQQFPDLHSELNLSSLELGDSALYFCASSGTGVNEKLFFGSGTQLSVL.

The chain employs TRBV4-1 and TRBJ2-7, with 7 bases aligning to TRBD1. The trim removed 1 base at V and 4 bases at J, leaving 7 bases unmatched. There are 15 residues in the CDR3. Germline CDR1 and CDR2: MGHRA and YSYEKL. The CDR3 coding sequence is TGCGCCAGCAGCCAAGTGCTGGGACAGCGATACGAGCAGTACTTC. Translating gives CASSQVLGQRYEQYF.

This clonotype was recorded a few times. The chain has TRBV6-6 and TRBJ1-6, with D maybe TRBD1 (6 bases). Per germline, CDR1 MNHNY and CDR2 SVGAGI (reference sequence). The CDR3 extends over 15 amino acids. V was clipped by 6 bases and J by 8 bases, with 17 bases between them. The CDR3 DNA follows: TGTGCCAGCAGCATGGACAGAGGGGATCATTCACCCCTCCACTTT. Its translation is CASSMDRGDHSPLHF.